The 20 T cell receptor beta chains given below trace back to one sample, sequenced in a study of blood T cell repertoires in COVID-19 (dated by TCRdb to the early 2020s). The receptor library was made with the immunoSEQ multiplex PCR assay. Held by TCRdb, this immuneACCESS table contains in-frame sequences only and omits some clones. Under half of the omission traces to an unresolved V gene where checked; the cause of the rest is unknown. The sample table shows 200,000 to 250,000 clones, and about nine tenths are seen once. About 4.5% of the sample is held by the ten biggest clonotypes. Sequencing input: peripheral blood. Receptor source: a man between 45 and 60 years old with acute or convalescent COVID-19.

This chain links TRBV18 with TRBJ2-6; 8 nucleotides line up with TRBD1. CDR3 length: 16 amino acids. CDR1 is KGHSH and CDR2 is LQKENI in the germline V gene. The trim removed 2 bases at V and 2 bases at J, leaving 2 bases unmatched. The CDR3 DNA reads TGTGCCAGCTCACCAAAACAGGGGGCTGGGGCCAACGTCCTGACTTTC. Its translation is CASSPKQGAGANVLTF.

This sequence joins TRBV9 and TRBJ1-1; 7 nucleotides match TRBD1. This CDR3 comprises 13 residues. Trimming at V came to 3 bases and at J to 2 bases, leaving 1 base not matched to a gene. CDR1 and CDR2 from the germline V gene are SGDLS and YYNGEE. The CDR3 sequence is CASSGGGNTEAFF. In nucleotides, the CDR3 is TGTGCCAGCAGCGGAGGGGGCAACACTGAAGCTTTCTTT.

This clone was detected once. The chain uses TRBV30 and TRBJ1-2; D unclear. CDR3 size: 15 residues. Trimming pared 0 bases from V and 7 bases from J, leaving 18 bases between. Germline V CDR1 and CDR2: GTSNPN, SVGIG (reference sequence). CDR3 in amino acids: CAWSVPSRGMLGYTF. CDR3 DNA: TGTGCCTGGAGTGTACCCTCCCGGGGAATGCTTGGCTACACCTTC.

The rearrangement joins TRBV11-2 to TRBJ2-7; D may be TRBD1 (6 bases). V lost 4 bases and J 3 bases, leaving 16 bases between the germline ends. The CDR3 extends over 15 amino acids. CDR1 and CDR2 (germline): SGHAT, FQNNGV. CDR3 coding DNA: TGTGCCAGCAGCTGGAACAGGGAGCCCTACTACGAGCAGTACTTC. This encodes CASSWNREPYYEQYF.

The V gene is TRBV7-2, the J gene TRBJ2-2, with TRBD1 as a possible D gene (6 bases). Per the germline V gene, CDR1 is SGHTA and CDR2 is FQGNSA. V lost 5 bases and J lost 4, with 17 bases in between. The CDR3 is 16 residues long. In DNA form, the CDR3 reads TGTGCCAGCAGCCCCGCGAACAGGGTGGTCACCGGGGAGCTGTTTTTT. Its protein is CASSPANRVVTGELFF.

In its sample, this clone was seen once. The chain employs TRBV11-2 and TRBJ1-1, with D possibly being TRBD1 (6 bases). Germline V gene sequence: CDR1 SGHAT, CDR2 FQNNGV. With 6 bases removed from V and 3 bases from J, the gap between germline ends came to 14 bases. The CDR3 length is 14 residues. The CDR3 DNA sequence: TGTGCCAGCAGATCTCAGGGGTGGGACACTGAAGCTTTCTTT. Amino acid sequence: CASRSQGWDTEAFF.

The chain combines TRBV4-1 with TRBJ2-1, with D uncertain. V dropped 5 bases and J dropped 9 bases, with 11 bases sitting between them. The CDR3 consists of 12 residues. Looked up from germline, CDR1 is MGHRA and CDR2 is YSYEKL. The CDR3 nucleotides are TGCGCCAGCAGCTCCCAGGTTGGTGAGCAGTTCTTC. Translated: CASSSQVGEQFF.

V gene TRBV5-1 combines with J gene TRBJ2-5, with a weak D call TRBD2 (6 bases). Trimming left V 1 base short and J 3 bases short, with 22 bases between. The germline CDR1 and CDR2 sequences are SGHRS and YFSETQ. The CDR3 is 18 amino acids. CDR3 nucleotide sequence: TGCGCCAGCAGCTTGAAAATTGGGACTTTCCAAGGGAAAGAGACCCAGTACTTC. Translated, it gives CASSLKIGTFQGKETQYF.

This sequence joins TRBV10-1 and TRBJ1-6; D possibly corresponds to TRBD1 (5 bases). The ends were cut back, 2 bases at V and 10 bases at J, with 12 bases in the middle. CDR3 length: 14 amino acids. Germline V CDR1 and CDR2: WNHNN, SYGVQD (reference sequence). The CDR3 region has the DNA TGCGCCAGCAGTGAGACTAGCTGGGACTCACCCCTCCACTTT. This codes for CASSETSWDSPLHF.

The chain employs TRBV4-1 and TRBJ1-2, with D tentatively TRBD1 (5 bases). V was cut by 1 base and J by 0 bases, with 15 bases left in between. This CDR3 is built from 17 residues. Germline-derived CDR1 and CDR2 are MGHRA and YSYEKL. CDR3 in DNA: TGCGCCAGCAGCCAAGGGCTAGGGGCAGGGCCTAACTATGGCTACACCTTC. Translation gives CASSQGLGAGPNYGYTF.

J is TRBJ1-6 and V is TRBV18; 9 bases are a match to TRBD1. CDR3 length: 15 residues. Germline V lookup: CDR1 KGHSH, CDR2 LQKENI. V lost 8 bases to trimming and J lost 10 bases; unmatched junction nucleotides: 12. CDR3 protein: CASPFTGTGRSPLHF. DNA for the CDR3: TGTGCCAGCCCTTTTACCGGGACAGGGAGATCACCCCTCCACTTT. The full variable domain, its missing parts supplied by reference TRBV18 and TRBJ1-6, is NAGVMQNPRHLVRRRGQEARLRCSPMKGHSHVYWYRQLPEEGLKFMVYLQKENIIDESGMPKERFSAEFPKEGPSILRIQQVVRGDSAAYFCASPFTGTGRSPLHFGNGTRLTVT.

This chain joins TRBV11-3 and TRBJ2-7, with a tentative D call TRBD1 (6 bases). Germline V gene data show CDR1 as SGHNT and CDR2 as YENEEA. V lost 4 bases to trimming and J lost 2 bases, with 18 bases between them. The CDR3 sequence is 16 residues long. The CDR3 sequence is CASSSGVGTQPYEQYF. The CDR3, as DNA: TGTGCCAGCAGCTCAGGGGTCGGGACACAGCCCTACGAGCAGTACTTC.

CDR3 nucleotides: TGCGCCAGCAGCTTGGGCAGGGGTTACTACGAGCAGTACTTC. It yields the protein CASSLGRGYYEQYF. The chain employs TRBV5-1 and TRBJ2-7, with D perhaps TRBD1 (6 bases). V was shortened by 0 bases and J by 3 bases, with 10 bases between the two germline ends. This CDR3 has 14 amino acids. Germline loops: CDR1 SGHRS, CDR2 YFSETQ.

The gene calls are TRBV2 and TRBJ1-6; 7 bases agree with TRBD1. The CDR3 runs to 14 residues. Germline-derived CDR1 and CDR2 are SNHLY and FYNNEI. V lost 2 bases and J lost 7; bases outside the gene matches: 2. CDR3 nucleotide sequence: TGTGCCAGCAGTGAAAGGGGGCCCAATTCACCCCTCCACTTT. It is translated as CASSERGPNSPLHF. Looking up the rest from reference TRBV2 and TRBJ1-6 gives the full variable domain: EPEVTQTPSHQVTQMGQEVILRCVPISNHLYFYWYRQILGQKVEFLVSFYNNEISEKSEIFDDQFSVERPDGSNFTLKIRSTKLEDSAMYFCASSERGPNSPLHFGNGTRLTVT.

The chain uses TRBV11-2 and TRBJ2-5, with 11 bases matching TRBD2. V was pared by 1 base and J by 2 bases, with 9 bases of the junction left unmatched. Germline values: CDR1 SGHAT, CDR2 FQNNGV. The CDR3 spans 18 residues. The DNA for the CDR3 is TGTGCCAGCAGCTTAGGGATTAGCGGGGGGGCCCCACAAGAGACCCAGTACTTC. Translated, it gives CASSLGISGGAPQETQYF.

J is TRBJ1-1 and V is TRBV2, with a weak D call TRBD1 (5 bases). The germline gives CDR1 SNHLY, CDR2 FYNNEI. The CDR3 totals 11 residues. Trimming took off 7 bases at V and 8 bases at J, with 11 bases between the two ends. CDR3 in amino acids: CASTWGGEAFF. In nucleotides, the CDR3 is TGTGCCAGCACCTGGGGGGGAGAAGCTTTCTTT.

This clone was detected a few times. The rearrangement links TRBV11-2 to TRBJ1-3; D is ambiguous. CDR1 is SGHAT, CDR2 FQNNGV, per germline. Trimming pared 0 bases from V and 0 bases from J, leaving 9 bases between. The CDR3 contains 16 residues. CDR3 sequence: CASSLDRPISGNTIYF. The CDR3 region has the DNA TGTGCCAGCAGCTTAGACAGGCCCATCTCTGGAAACACCATATATTTT.

The chain couples TRBV27 to TRBJ1-1; no reliable D call. Between the trimmed V and J ends, which lost 8 bases and 4 bases, there was a span of 20 bases. Germline-derived CDR1 and CDR2 are MNHEY and SMNVEV (reference sequence). This CDR3 has 15 amino acids. CDR3 sequence reads: CASHPGVKLRTEAFF. CDR3 bases: TGTGCCAGCCACCCCGGGGTAAAACTTCGCACTGAAGCTTTCTTT.

The V call is TRBV30, the J call TRBJ2-6; D remains unclear. V lost 5 bases to trimming and J lost 0 bases, with 11 bases between them. The length of the CDR3 is 15 residues. The V gene's germline CDR1 is GTSNPN and CDR2 SVGIG (reference sequence). The CDR3 DNA reads TGTGCCTGGGGTACGGGTCGCTCTGGGGCCAACGTCCTGACTTTC. Translation gives CAWGTGRSGANVLTF.

The chain joins TRBV6-5 to TRBJ1-1, with 9 bases that match TRBD1. The CDR3 extends over 15 amino acids. Germline CDR1 is MNHEY and CDR2 is SVGAGI. V trimming: 2 bases; J trimming: 1 base; junction bases outside the gene matches: 2. The DNA for the CDR3 is TGTGCCAGCAGTTACGGGACAGGGCCGAACACTGAAGCTTTCTTT. Its translation is CASSYGTGPNTEAFF.